This T cell receptor (beta chain) was sequenced during a study of tumor and adjacent non-tumor tissue in lung cancer (dated by TCRdb to 2016 to 2018). Regarding the study in general: Patients with adenocarcinoma (about 12), squamous cell carcinoma (2) and small cell lung cancer (1) were included in the cohort. The roughly 15 enrolled patients, of whom some 10 were men and 5 were women, were aged roughly 30 to 80 years and were diagnosed with TNM stage I to III disease. In total, sequencing yielded approximately 130,000,000 productive TCRbeta reads, which works out to an average of approximately 4 million reads per sample. Bulk TCRbeta repertoires were compared between lung tumor tissue and matched distant non-tumor lung tissue obtained from fewer than 16 lung cancer patients. A few dozen paired specimens, one tumor and one normal lung sample per patient, were profiled by TCRbeta CDR3 sequencing.

Results and caveats for the whole study, not just this receptor: Because peripheral blood was not sequenced, the blood TCRbeta repertoires of the lung cancer patients in the study went unexamined. With only about 16 patients in the cohort, the authors noted that larger samples and more detailed clinical data are needed. The methods do not name the sequencing platform or mention unique molecular identifiers. The top 100 clones made up a significantly larger cumulative share of the repertoire in normal lung than in tumor tissue. TCR diversity was significantly higher in younger patients, and greater tumor TCR diversity was associated with shorter overall survival and shorter disease-free survival. Tumor tissue showed significantly greater TCR diversity (inverse Simpson) than normal lung tissue (roughly 430 vs 170, P = 0.0075, Mann-Whitney U test).

RNA was extracted from bulk unsorted tissue and checked for quality with a NanoDrop ND-1000 and an Agilent 2100. Donors were newly diagnosed lung cancer patients admitted for thoracic surgery in China between August and November 2014, without prior chemotherapy. Patients who had received previous radiotherapy or chemotherapy, or who had another concurrent cancer, were excluded from the study. Pieces of surgical tissue measuring roughly 1-2.1 cm3 were kept in RNAlater solution and held at -80 degrees C until needed. The library was built by means of multiplex PCR. The instrument given in TCRdb is Illumina HiSeq 2500. TCRbeta libraries were constructed through three rounds of nested PCR with primers (Table S4) according to protocols modified from ARM-PCR. PCR products of 200-500 bp were gel-excised and purified with the QIAquick gel extraction kit before sequencing. For the original study's pipeline: Reads were cleaned using Trimmomatic, were merged into complete CDR3 sequences using FLASH, and were assigned to V(D)J germline segments using MiTCR. Clonal diversity was calculated as the inverse Simpson's index using VDJtools. In-frame sequences lacking a premature stop codon were counted as productive reads. Using fastp at Q25 and MiXCR, TCRdb reprocessed the public reads and kept productive beta chains. Each entry merges the rows of one CDR3 protein and shows their most common DNA and genes. TCRdb, not the original authors, processed these V and J calls. A total of about 200,000 distinct CDR3 sequences appear in this sample, 71% of them only once. The leading ten clones occupy around 25% of the sample.

CDR1 MNHEY and CDR2 SVGAGI were looked up in the germline V gene. Measured from the cysteine to the phenylalanine, the CDR3 is 14 residues long. Just the 42-base CDR3 DNA is kept, in frame starting at base 1. Note on this clonotype: Its antigen is still unknown. At one end, the junction sequence differs from germline, possibly due to a read error.

The source is a man aged 60 to 69 with non-small cell lung cancer. Sequencing was done on a sample of lung tumor tissue. The chain is made from TRBV6-5 and TRBJ2-3, with the D gene call left open. The DNA reads as follows: TGTACCAGCAGTCTGACGGTTAGCACAGATACGCAGTATTTT. Its amino acids are CTSSLTVSTDTQYF.